This T cell receptor (beta chain) was captured in a study of OX40 agonist ivuxolimab in advanced cancers. About the research overall: The patients received ivuxolimab by intravenous route every 2 weeks at 0.01 to 10 mg/kg.

On this clone itself: Antigen unknown.

Assay: immunoSEQ multiplex PCR; the TCRdb copy retains only in-frame clones and omits some. Found here are about 73,000 clones, just under 90% of them singletons; the top ten hold over 9.5%. This CDR3 is built from 13 residues. Trimming removed 2 bases from V and 0 bases from J, with 4 bases in between. From germline, CDR1 is MNHEY and CDR2 SVGAGI. Study conclusions and caveats: CD4+ and CD8+ blood T cells expanded clonally by week 6 at 0.1 to 3.0 mg/kg.

The sample consisted of CD4+ or CD8+ T cells sorted from blood, taken in a trial of the OX40 agonist ivuxolimab. This chain joins TRBV6-5 and TRBJ1-1; D uncertain. The source is an adult with an advanced solid tumor such as melanoma, head and neck, liver or kidney cancer. The CDR3, as DNA: TGTGCCAGCAGTTACGCGATGAACACTGAAGCTTTCTTT. This codes for CASSYAMNTEAFF.